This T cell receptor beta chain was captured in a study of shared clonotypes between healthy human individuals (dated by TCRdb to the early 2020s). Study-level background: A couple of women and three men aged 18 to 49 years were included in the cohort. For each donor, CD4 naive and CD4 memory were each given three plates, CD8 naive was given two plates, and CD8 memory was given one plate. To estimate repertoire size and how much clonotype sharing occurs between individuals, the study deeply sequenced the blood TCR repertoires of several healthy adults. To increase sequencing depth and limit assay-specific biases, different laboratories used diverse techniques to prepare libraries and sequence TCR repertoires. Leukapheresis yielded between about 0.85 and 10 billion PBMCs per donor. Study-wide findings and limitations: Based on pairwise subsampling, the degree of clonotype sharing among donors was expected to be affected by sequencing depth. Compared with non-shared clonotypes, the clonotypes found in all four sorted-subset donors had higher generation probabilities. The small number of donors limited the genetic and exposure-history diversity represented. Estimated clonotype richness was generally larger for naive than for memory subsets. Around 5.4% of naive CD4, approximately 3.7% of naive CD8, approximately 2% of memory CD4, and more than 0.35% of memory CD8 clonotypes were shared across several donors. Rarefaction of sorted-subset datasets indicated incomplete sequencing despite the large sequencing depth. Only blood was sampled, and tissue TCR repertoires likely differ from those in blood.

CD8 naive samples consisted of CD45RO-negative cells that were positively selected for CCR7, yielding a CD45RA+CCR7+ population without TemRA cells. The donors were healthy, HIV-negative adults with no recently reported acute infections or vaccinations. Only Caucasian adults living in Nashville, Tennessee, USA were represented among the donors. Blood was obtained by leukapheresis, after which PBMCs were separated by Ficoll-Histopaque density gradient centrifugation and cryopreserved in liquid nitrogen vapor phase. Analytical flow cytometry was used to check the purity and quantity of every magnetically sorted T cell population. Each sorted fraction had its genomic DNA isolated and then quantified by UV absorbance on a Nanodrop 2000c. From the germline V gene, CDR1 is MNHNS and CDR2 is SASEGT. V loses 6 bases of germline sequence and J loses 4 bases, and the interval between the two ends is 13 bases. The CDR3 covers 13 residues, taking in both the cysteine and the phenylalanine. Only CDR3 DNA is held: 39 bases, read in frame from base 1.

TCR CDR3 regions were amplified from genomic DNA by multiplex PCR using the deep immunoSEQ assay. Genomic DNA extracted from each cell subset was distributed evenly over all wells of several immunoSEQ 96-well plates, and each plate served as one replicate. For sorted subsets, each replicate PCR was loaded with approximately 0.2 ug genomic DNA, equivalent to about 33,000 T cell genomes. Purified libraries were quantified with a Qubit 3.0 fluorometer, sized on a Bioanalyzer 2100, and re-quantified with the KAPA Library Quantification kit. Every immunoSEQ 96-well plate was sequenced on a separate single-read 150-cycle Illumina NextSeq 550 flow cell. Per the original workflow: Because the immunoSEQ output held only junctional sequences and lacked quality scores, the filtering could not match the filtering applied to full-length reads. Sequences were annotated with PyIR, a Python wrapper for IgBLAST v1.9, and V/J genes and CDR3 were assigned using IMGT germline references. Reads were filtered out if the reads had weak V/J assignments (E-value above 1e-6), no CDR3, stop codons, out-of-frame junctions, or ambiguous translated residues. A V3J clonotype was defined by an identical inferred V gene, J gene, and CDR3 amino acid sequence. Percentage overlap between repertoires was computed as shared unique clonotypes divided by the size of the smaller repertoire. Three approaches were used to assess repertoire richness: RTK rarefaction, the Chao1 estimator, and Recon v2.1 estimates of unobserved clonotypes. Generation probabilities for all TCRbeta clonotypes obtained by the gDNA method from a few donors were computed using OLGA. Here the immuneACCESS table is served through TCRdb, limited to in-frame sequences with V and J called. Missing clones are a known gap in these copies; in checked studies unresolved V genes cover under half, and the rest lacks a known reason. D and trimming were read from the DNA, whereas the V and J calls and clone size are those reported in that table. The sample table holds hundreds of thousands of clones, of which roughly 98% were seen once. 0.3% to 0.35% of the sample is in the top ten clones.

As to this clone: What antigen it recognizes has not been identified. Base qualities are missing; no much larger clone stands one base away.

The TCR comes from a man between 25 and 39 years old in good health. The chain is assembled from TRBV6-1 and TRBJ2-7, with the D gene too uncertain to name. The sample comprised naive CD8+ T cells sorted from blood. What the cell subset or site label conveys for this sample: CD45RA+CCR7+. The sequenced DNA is TGTGCCAGCAGCTCCCTCCTAAGTTACGAGCAGTACTTC. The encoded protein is CASSSLLSYEQYF.